Below, 25 T cell receptor beta chains from the same sample are listed, as sequenced in a study of T-cell memory formation after mild COVID-19. From the 5' RACE reads, TCRdb called clonotypes with MiXCR, one entry per CDR3 protein. The sample holds about 14,000 distinct CDR3 sequences, roughly 19% seen once. Sequenced: PBMCs or a T cell subset sorted from them (not recorded which). The receptor source for this set is an adult woman who had mild COVID-19 (a few samples of this study predate the infection). Cell type and time point are not known.

The table lists this clonotype with many counts. The chain uses TRBV27 and TRBJ2-7; the D is unclear. Trimming left V 6 bases short and J 4 bases short, with 19 bases between. CDR3 length equals 15 residues. The germline CDR1 and CDR2 sequences are MNHEY and SMNVEV (reference sequence). CDR3 nucleotide sequence: TGTGCCAGCAGACCCTTCTCGGGTTCGACGTACGAGCAGTACTTC. It translates to CASRPFSGSTYEQYF.

The genes are TRBV11-3 and TRBJ2-3, with 8 bases fitting TRBD2. The CDR3 totals 15 residues. Germline-derived CDR1 and CDR2 are SGHNT and YENEEA. The V gene end was trimmed by 4 bases and the J gene end by 4 bases; junction bases not matched to a gene: 7. The CDR3 nucleotides are TGTGCCAGCAGCTCCTCCCGGGGGGGTCCAGATACGCAGTATTTT. Residues: CASSSSRGGPDTQYF.

This clonotype was detected many times. This CDR3 is CASSPWPGTAFSNQPQHF. The CDR3 bases are TGTGCCAGCTCACCATGGCCCGGGACAGCATTTAGCAATCAGCCCCAGCATTTT. V and J are TRBV18 and TRBJ1-5; 7 bases are a match to TRBD1. V lost 2 bases and J lost 0; bases outside the gene matches: 10. Germline CDR1 and CDR2: KGHSH and LQKENI. The CDR3 is made up of 18 amino acids.

This clonotype has at least ten counts. The chain uses TRBV7-9 and TRBJ2-7; 7 bases match TRBD1. This CDR3 is built from 13 residues. Germline loops: CDR1 SEHNR, CDR2 FQNEAQ (reference sequence). Germline trimming cut 3 bases from V and 2 bases from J; bases unmatched to any gene: 1. This CDR3 is CASSFGTAYEQYF. In DNA, the CDR3 is TGTGCCAGCAGCTTCGGGACAGCCTACGAGCAGTACTTC.

At least ten counts were recorded for this clonotype. This chain uses TRBV7-8 with TRBJ2-5; D unresolved. The CDR3 is made up of 15 amino acids. Between the trimmed V and J ends, which lost 6 bases and 1 base, there was a span of 15 bases. Germline CDR1 reads SGHVS; CDR2 reads FQNEAQ. The CDR3: CASSGSPLFQETQYF. CDR3 coding DNA: TGTGCCAGCAGTGGCTCCCCCCTTTTCCAAGAGACCCAGTACTTC.

The table lists this clonotype with many counts. This sequence joins TRBV6-1 and TRBJ2-3; D possibly matches TRBD1 or TRBD2 (6 bases each). The length of the CDR3 is 17 residues. V lost 10 bases and J 6 bases, leaving 29 bases between the germline ends. The germline V gene has CDR1 MNHNS and CDR2 SASEGT. Written as DNA, the CDR3 is TGTGCCACCAAACTATTAGGGCCGGGGGACACCGCGGATACGCAGTATTTT. This gives the protein CATKLLGPGDTADTQYF.

There are many counts of this clonotype. The rearrangement uses TRBV9 and TRBJ2-2; 10 nucleotides agree with TRBD2. Trimming at V came to 4 bases and at J to 7 bases, leaving 13 bases not matched to a gene. CDR1 is SGDLS, CDR2 YYNGEE, per germline. The length of the CDR3 is 17 residues. Here the CDR3 DNA reads TGTGCCAGCAGCCCGAGGCTAGCGGGAGTGTTGTACGGGGAGCTGTTTTTT. The encoded protein is CASSPRLAGVLYGELFF.

This clonotype ranks as medium-sized (0.01 to 0.1%). The chain joins TRBV12-3 or TRBV12-4 to TRBJ2-5; 11 bases are a match to TRBD2. The CDR3 runs 16 residues. V lost 6 bases, J lost 1 base, and 7 bases stayed unmatched. CDR3 sequence: CASSPTSGEAQETQYF. Written as DNA, the CDR3 is TGTGCCAGCAGCCCGACTAGCGGGGAGGCCCAAGAGACCCAGTACTTC.

This clonotype came up many times. The rearrangement uses TRBV20-1 and TRBJ1-6; tentatively, D is TRBD1 (5 bases). Germline V gene sequence: CDR1 DFQATT, CDR2 SNEGSKA (reference sequence). The V end lost 6 bases, the J end lost 5 bases, and 14 bases lay between the germline ends. This CDR3 has 14 residues. DNA for the CDR3: TGCAGTGCCTCCCCGGGACGGAATAATTCACCCCTCCACTTT. Translation: CSASPGRNNSPLHF.

This clonotype was counted many times. V usage is TRBV10-3 and J usage is TRBJ2-7; 7 bases fit TRBD2. Germline loops: CDR1 ENHRY, CDR2 SYGVKD. The V segment lost 8 bases and the J segment 0 bases; nucleotides outside the gene matches: 4. This CDR3 contains 13 residues. The CDR3 loop reads CAIGWDYSYEQYF. The CDR3, as DNA: TGTGCCATCGGTTGGGACTACTCCTACGAGCAGTACTTC.

The rearrangement joins TRBV7-2 to TRBJ2-5, with 9 bases matching TRBD2. After removal of 4 bases from V and 4 bases from J, the junction contained 4 bases not matched to a gene. From germline, CDR1 is SGHTA and CDR2 FQGNSA. This CDR3 region has 14 residues. CDR3 amino acids: CASSYGTSRETQYF. Here the CDR3 DNA reads TGTGCCAGCAGCTACGGGACTAGCCGAGAGACCCAGTACTTC.

This clonotype was recorded at least ten times. The rearrangement uses TRBV25-1 and TRBJ2-1; 7 bases line up with TRBD2. V shed 2 bases, J shed 8 bases, and the junction held 6 bases outside the gene matches. The CDR3 contains 14 residues. The germline V gene has CDR1 MGHDK and CDR2 SYGVNS. DNA for the CDR3: TGTGCCAGCAGTGAAGGGGGACGGGGGGATGAGCAGTTCTTC. Its protein is CASSEGGRGDEQFF.

This clonotype was counted at least ten times. The chain joins TRBV14 to TRBJ2-3, with D possibly matching TRBD1 (6 bases). V was shortened by 10 bases and J by 11 bases, with 16 bases between the two germline ends. The CDR3 sequence is 11 residues long. Germline V gene sequence: CDR1 SGHDN, CDR2 FVKESK. The CDR3: CATVYRDGQYF. The CDR3 bases are TGTGCCACCGTTTACAGGGATGGGCAGTATTTT.

In its sample, this clonotype was seen many times. The V gene is TRBV5-1, the J gene TRBJ2-7; no firm D call. This CDR3 region has 14 residues. Per the germline V gene, CDR1 is SGHRS and CDR2 is YFSETQ. Trimming took 0 bases from V and 0 from J, leaving 7 bases between them. This chain's CDR3 is CASSLEESSYEQYF. In DNA, the CDR3 is TGCGCCAGCAGCTTGGAGGAAAGCTCCTACGAGCAGTACTTC. Full variable domain (remainder filled in from reference TRBV5-1 and TRBJ2-7): KAGVTQTPRYLIKTRGQQVTLSCSPISGHRSVSWYQQTPGQGLQFLFEYFSETQRNKGNFPGRFSGRQFSNSRSEMNVSTLELGDSALYLCASSLEESSYEQYFGPGTRLTVT.

This clonotype has ten or more counts. V and J are TRBV3-1 and TRBJ2-7; TRBD2 matches 10 bases. The J segment lost 1 base and the V segment lost 2 bases, leaving 5 bases of the junction unmatched. The CDR3 is made up of 16 amino acids. Germline V gene sequence: CDR1 LGHDT, CDR2 YNNKEL (reference sequence). In DNA, the CDR3 is TGTGCCAGCAGCCAACAAAGCGGGGGGGGTTCCTACGAGCAGTACTTC. It codes for CASSQQSGGGSYEQYF.

This clonotype was counted ten times or more. The chain carries TRBV29-1 and TRBJ2-5; 10 positions match TRBD1. V lost 7 bases to trimming and J lost 4 bases; unmatched junction nucleotides: 6. CDR1 and CDR2 from the germline V gene are SQVTM and ANQGSEA. This CDR3 is built from 13 residues. This chain's CDR3 is CSADRGLGETQYF. DNA for the CDR3: TGCAGCGCTGACAGGGGGCTAGGAGAGACCCAGTACTTC.

This clonotype has a count of ten or more. The J gene is TRBJ2-1, the V gene TRBV5-5; 13 bases map to TRBD2. Trimming at V came to 3 bases and at J to 4 bases, leaving 4 bases not matched to a gene. CDR3 size: 16 residues. Germline V gene sequence: CDR1 SGHKS, CDR2 YYEKEE (reference sequence). The CDR3 sequence is CASSWGLAGTYNEQFF. Written as DNA, the CDR3 is TGTGCCAGCAGCTGGGGACTAGCGGGAACATACAATGAGCAGTTCTTC.

The chain recombines TRBV29-1 with TRBJ2-1, with TRBD1 matching over 11 bases. With V trimmed by 6 bases and J by 5 bases, 6 bases remained unmatched. CDR1 and CDR2 from the germline V gene are SQVTM and ANQGSEA. The CDR3 has 14 amino acids. CDR3 coding DNA: TGCAGCGTCCGGGACAGGGGGTTTGACAATGAGCAGTTCTTC. This sequence encodes CSVRDRGFDNEQFF.

This clonotype appeared many times. Here the CDR3 reads CASSLLGDGGTEAFF. CDR3 in DNA: TGTGCCAGCAGCCTCCTAGGGGACGGAGGAACTGAAGCTTTCTTT. The gene calls are TRBV5-5 and TRBJ1-1; TRBD1 is a possible D gene (5 bases). This CDR3 contains 15 residues. Trimming shortened V by 4 bases and J by 5 bases, and 18 bases separated the two germline ends. Germline V gene sequence: CDR1 SGHKS, CDR2 YYEKEE (reference sequence). The variable domain in full, completed from reference TRBV5-5 and TRBJ1-1, reads DAGVTQSPTHLIKTRGQQVTLRCSPISGHKSVSWYQQVLGQGPQFIFQYYEKEERGRGNFPDRFSARQFPNYSSELNVNALLLGDSALYLCASSLLGDGGTEAFFGQGTRLTVV.

The CDR3 loop is CASSLPQGRETQYF. For the CDR3, the DNA is TGTGCCAGCAGCTTGCCCCAGGGGCGAGAGACCCAGTACTTC. This rearrangement joins TRBV11-2 to TRBJ2-5; possible D gene TRBD1, 6 bases. CDR3 length equals 14 residues. The V gene lost 3 bases and the J gene lost 4 bases, with 12 bases spanning the gap. In germline, CDR1 is SGHAT, CDR2 FQNNGV.

This clonotype showed up many times. This sequence joins TRBV10-3 and TRBJ2-5; 7 bases are shared with TRBD1. Germline V lookup: CDR1 ENHRY, CDR2 SYGVKD. V shed 4 bases and J 2 bases; nucleotides not matched to a gene: 4. The CDR3 loop spans 14 amino acids. The CDR3 loop reads CAISASGGQETQYF. Here the CDR3 DNA reads TGTGCCATCAGTGCCTCAGGGGGACAAGAGACCCAGTACTTC.

This clonotype was detected ten times or more. The chain is built from TRBV7-9 and TRBJ1-6, with 7 bases that match TRBD1. This CDR3 comprises 17 residues. V trimming: 5 bases; J trimming: 0 bases; junction bases outside the gene matches: 7. CDR1 SEHNR and CDR2 FQNEAQ come from the germline V gene (reference sequence). This chain's CDR3 is CASSPEQGSSYNSPLHF. CDR3 DNA: TGTGCCAGCAGCCCAGAACAGGGGAGCTCCTATAATTCACCCCTCCACTTT.

This clonotype has a count of ten or more. The chain employs TRBV7-9 and TRBJ2-7, with 7 bases fitting TRBD1. The CDR3 sequence is 15 residues long. The ends lost 3 bases at V and 2 bases at J; junction bases unmatched: 7. The germline V gene encodes CDR1 SEHNR and CDR2 FQNEAQ (reference sequence). CDR3 amino acids: CASSFRDRVPYEQYF. As DNA, the CDR3 is TGTGCCAGCAGCTTCCGGGACAGAGTTCCCTACGAGCAGTACTTC.

The chain couples TRBV11-2 to TRBJ2-3; D unresolved. CDR1 and CDR2 from the germline V gene are SGHAT and FQNNGV. Trimming took 1 base from V and 4 from J, leaving 9 bases between them. The CDR3 is 14 residues long. CDR3 DNA: TGTGCCAGCAGCTTAGTGGGTGGGGCAGATACGCAGTATTTT. Its translation is CASSLVGGADTQYF. Filled out from reference TRBV11-2 and TRBJ2-3, the complete variable domain reads EAGVAQSPRYKIIEKRQSVAFWCNPISGHATLYWYQQILGQGPKLLIQFQNNGVVDDSQLPKDRFSAERLKGVDSTLKIQPAKLEDSAVYLCASSLVGGADTQYFGPGTRLTVL.

This clonotype showed up many times. J is TRBJ2-5 and V is TRBV7-3; TRBD2 matches 14 bases. The CDR3 sequence is 16 residues long. CDR1 and CDR2 (germline): SGHTA, FQGTGA. The J segment lost 5 bases and the V segment lost 5 bases, leaving 7 bases of the junction unmatched. The CDR3 here is CASSHGLAGGAETQYF. The DNA of the CDR3 is TGTGCCAGCAGCCACGGACTAGCGGGGGGAGCCGAGACCCAGTACTTC.